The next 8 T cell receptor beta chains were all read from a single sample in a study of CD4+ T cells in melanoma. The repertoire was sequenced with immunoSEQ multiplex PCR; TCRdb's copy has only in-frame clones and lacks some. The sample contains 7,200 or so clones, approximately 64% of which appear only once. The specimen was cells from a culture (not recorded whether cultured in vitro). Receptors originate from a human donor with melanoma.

In nucleotides, the CDR3 is TGTGCCAGCAGGTATACTAGCGGGGGGGACAATGAGCAGTTCTTC. Translating gives CASRYTSGGDNEQFF. The V and J genes are TRBV7-9 and TRBJ2-1; TRBD2 aligns across 13 bases. V was pared by 6 bases and J by 5 bases, with 4 bases of the junction left unmatched. This CDR3 has 15 amino acids. Germline V lookup: CDR1 SEHNR, CDR2 FQNEAQ (reference sequence). Complete variable domain (other parts from reference TRBV7-9 and TRBJ2-1): DTGVSQNPRHKITKRGQNVTFRCDPISEHNRLYWYRQTLGQGPEFLTYFQNEAQLEKSRLLSDRFSAERPKGSFSTLEIQRTEQGDSAMYLCASRYTSGGDNEQFFGPGTRLTVL.

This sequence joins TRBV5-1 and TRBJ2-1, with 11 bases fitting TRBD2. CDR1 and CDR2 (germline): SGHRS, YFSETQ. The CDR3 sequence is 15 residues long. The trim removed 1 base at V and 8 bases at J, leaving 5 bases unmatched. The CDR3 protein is CASSLTSGGQDEQFF. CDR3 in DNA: TGCGCCAGCAGCTTGACTAGCGGGGGTCAGGATGAGCAGTTCTTC.

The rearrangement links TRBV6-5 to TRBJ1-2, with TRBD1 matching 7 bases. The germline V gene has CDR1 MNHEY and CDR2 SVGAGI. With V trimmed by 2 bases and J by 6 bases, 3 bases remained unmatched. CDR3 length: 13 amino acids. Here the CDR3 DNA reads TGTGCCAGCAGTTACAGGGGGCCTGATGGCTACACCTTC. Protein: CASSYRGPDGYTF.

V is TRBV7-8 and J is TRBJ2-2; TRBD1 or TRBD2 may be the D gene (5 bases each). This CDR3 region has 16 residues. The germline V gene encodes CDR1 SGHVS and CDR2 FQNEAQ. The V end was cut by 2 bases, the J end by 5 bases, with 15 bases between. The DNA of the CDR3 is TGTGCCAGCAGCTTAAGGGTTGGGGGTAGGACCGGGGAGCTGTTTTTT. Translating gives CASSLRVGGRTGELFF. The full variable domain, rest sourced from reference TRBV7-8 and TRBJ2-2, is GAGVSQSPRYKVAKRGQDVALRCDPISGHVSLFWYQQALGQGPEFLTYFQNEAQLDKSGLPSDRFFAERPEGSVSTLKIQRTQQEDSAVYLCASSLRVGGRTGELFFGEGSRLTVL.

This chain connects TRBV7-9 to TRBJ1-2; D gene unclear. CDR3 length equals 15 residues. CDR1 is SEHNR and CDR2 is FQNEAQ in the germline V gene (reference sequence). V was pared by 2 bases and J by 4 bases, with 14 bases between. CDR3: CASSLPSSTGYGYTF. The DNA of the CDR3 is TGTGCCAGCAGCTTACCTAGTTCCACGGGCTATGGCTACACCTTC.

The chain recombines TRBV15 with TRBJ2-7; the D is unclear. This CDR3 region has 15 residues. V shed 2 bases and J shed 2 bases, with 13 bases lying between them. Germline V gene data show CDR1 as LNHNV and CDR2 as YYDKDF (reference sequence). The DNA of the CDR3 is TGTGCCACCAGCAGACTTAGGGTTTCCACCTACGAGCAGTACTTC. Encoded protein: CATSRLRVSTYEQYF.

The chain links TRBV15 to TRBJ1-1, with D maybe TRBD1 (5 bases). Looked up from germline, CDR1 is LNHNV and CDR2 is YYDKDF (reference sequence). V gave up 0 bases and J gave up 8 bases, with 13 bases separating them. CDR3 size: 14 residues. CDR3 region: CATSRDGGGREAFF. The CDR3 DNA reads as TGTGCCACCAGCAGAGATGGGGGGGGGAGGGAAGCTTTCTTT.

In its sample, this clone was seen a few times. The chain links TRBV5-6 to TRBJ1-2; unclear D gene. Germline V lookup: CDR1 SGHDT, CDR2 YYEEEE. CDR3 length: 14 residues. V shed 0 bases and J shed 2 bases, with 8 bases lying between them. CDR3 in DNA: TGTGCCAGCAGCTTGGAGGAGGAAAACTATGGCTACACCTTC. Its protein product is CASSLEEENYGYTF.